A single sample is the source of the 8 T cell receptor beta chains below, sequenced in a study of cytomegalovirus exposure and HLA in healthy donors. 13 Jbeta primers and 60 Vbeta primers were used for the PCR. TCRdb's copy holds only in-frame clones and misses some; the assay was immunoSEQ multiplex PCR. This table holds roughly 150,000 clones, 80% found once. Source material: PBMCs. The origin of the receptors is a woman aged 40 to 49 in good health and CMV-seronegative.

The chain employs TRBV30 and TRBJ2-5; perhaps TRBD2 as D (6 bases). CDR1 GTSNPN and CDR2 SVGIG come from the germline V gene (reference sequence). The CDR3 loop spans 14 amino acids. Trimming cost V 1 base and J 7 bases, with 16 bases left between them. Here the CDR3 reads CAWSGLVGLGTQYF. The CDR3 DNA reads TGTGCCTGGAGTGGACTAGTAGGGCTCGGGACCCAGTACTTC.

V gene TRBV7-2 combines with J gene TRBJ2-3; D perhaps matches TRBD2 (6 bases). This CDR3 contains 16 residues. Germline CDR1 and CDR2: SGHTA and FQGNSA. Trimming shortened V by 1 base and J by 0 bases, and 11 bases separated the two germline ends. The CDR3 nucleotides are TGTGCCAGCAGCTTAGGTGGACTAACTAGCACAGATACGCAGTATTTT. Translation: CASSLGGLTSTDTQYF.

The chain has TRBV7-9 and TRBJ2-1, with unresolved D. Germline V gene sequence: CDR1 SEHNR, CDR2 FQNEAQ (reference sequence). The CDR3 sequence is 15 residues long. Between the trimmed V and J ends, which lost 5 bases and 7 bases, there was a span of 18 bases. The CDR3, as DNA: TGTGCCAGCAGCCCCTGGCTAGTCACTGCAAATGAGCAGTTCTTC. The encoded protein is CASSPWLVTANEQFF.

The V and J genes are TRBV18 and TRBJ2-1; D gene uncertain. Looked up from germline, CDR1 is KGHSH and CDR2 is LQKENI. This CDR3 comprises 15 residues. Trimming removed 3 bases at V and 6 bases at J, with 15 bases between. CDR3 coding DNA: TGTGCCAGCTCACCGGATGCTTCAGGATCCAATGAGCAGTTCTTC. It encodes CASSPDASGSNEQFF. Full variable domain (outside the CDR3, taken from reference TRBV18 and TRBJ2-1): NAGVMQNPRHLVRRRGQEARLRCSPMKGHSHVYWYRQLPEEGLKFMVYLQKENIIDESGMPKERFSAEFPKEGPSILRIQQVVRGDSAAYFCASSPDASGSNEQFFGPGTRLTVL.

The V gene is TRBV7-2, the J gene TRBJ2-2; TRBD1 agrees at 9 bases. CDR1 and CDR2 from the germline V gene are SGHTA and FQGNSA. The V segment lost 6 bases and the J segment 4 bases; nucleotides outside the gene matches: 9. The CDR3 length is 16 residues. CDR3 protein: CASSFKTGGSTGELFF. The CDR3 nucleotides are TGTGCCAGCAGTTTCAAGACAGGGGGAAGCACCGGGGAGCTGTTTTTT.

The rearrangement uses TRBV13 and TRBJ1-1, with D uncertain. Germline CDR1 is PRHDT and CDR2 is FYEKMQ (reference sequence). The germline V and J ends were trimmed by 5 bases and 7 bases, with 14 bases remaining between them. The length of the CDR3 is 13 residues. The CDR3 loop reads CASSTHLGFEAFF. CDR3 in DNA: TGTGCCAGCAGCACACACCTGGGCTTTGAAGCTTTCTTT.

The gene calls are TRBV27 and TRBJ2-1; 7 nucleotides align to TRBD2. This CDR3 has 14 amino acids. Trimming at V came to 5 bases and at J to 4 bases, leaving 5 bases not matched to a gene. Germline loops: CDR1 MNHEY, CDR2 SMNVEV (reference sequence). In DNA, the CDR3 is TGTGCCAGCAGTCCCGGGGGGATGTACAATGAGCAGTTCTTC. Its protein product is CASSPGGMYNEQFF.

The chain has TRBV9 and TRBJ2-1; 16 bases are shared with TRBD2. J gave up 8 bases and V 4 bases, and 21 bases lay outside the gene matches. Germline V gene sequence: CDR1 SGDLS, CDR2 YYNGEE. This CDR3 comprises 21 residues. CDR3 sequence reads: CASSFPPGTSGGATGSDEQFF. The CDR3, as DNA: TGTGCCAGCAGCTTCCCCCCCGGGACTAGCGGGGGGGCTACGGGTTCCGATGAGCAGTTCTTC.